The 15 T cell receptor beta chains below all came from one sample that was sequenced in a study of beta chain features in type 1 diabetes. Reverse transcription of all isolated RNA meant that expressed TCRB transcripts were sequenced. TCRdb keeps only in-frame clones here, not all; method: immunoSEQ multiplex PCR. The profile shows some 900,000 clones, 15% to 20% of them singletons. Sequencing was carried out using naive CD4+ T cells from blood. These receptor sequences come from a woman aged 18-29 years in good health.

This clone occurred a few times. This chain's CDR3 is CAPDRVKTGELFF. CDR3 bases: TGTGCCCCCGACCGGGTGAAAACCGGGGAGCTGTTTTTT. The chain couples TRBV19 to TRBJ2-2; D is ambiguous. V was clipped by 11 bases and J by 5 bases, with 15 bases between them. The CDR3 sequence is 13 residues long. Germline lookup yields CDR1 LNHDA and CDR2 SQIVND (reference sequence).

This clone was observed a handful of times. The chain combines TRBV11-2 with TRBJ2-5; TRBD2 aligns across 9 bases. The CDR3 has 15 residues. With 7 bases clipped from V and 5 bases from J, the junction kept 11 bases outside the gene matches. Per the germline V gene, CDR1 is SGHAT and CDR2 is FQNNGV. CDR3 protein: CASTLLAGVYETQYF. The DNA of the CDR3 is TGTGCCAGCACCCTTTTAGCGGGAGTATACGAGACCCAGTACTTC.

This chain connects TRBV5-3 to TRBJ2-5; possibly TRBD2 for D (6 bases). TRBV5-3 falls under the ORF class, with uncertain function. CDR3 length equals 14 residues. V was pared by 4 bases and J by 5 bases, with 15 bases between. For the CDR3, the DNA is TGTGCCAGAAGCCACCTCGGGAGCTCGGAGACCCAGTACTTC. Amino acids: CARSHLGSSETQYF.

The J gene is TRBJ2-1, the V gene TRBV19; 8 bases fit TRBD2. CDR1 is LNHDA and CDR2 is SQIVND in the germline V gene (reference sequence). The CDR3 covers 16 residues. V trimming: 6 bases; J trimming: 0 bases; junction bases outside the gene matches: 7. The CDR3: CASSGLLADSYNEQFF. DNA for the CDR3: TGTGCCAGTAGCGGGTTACTAGCGGACTCCTACAATGAGCAGTTCTTC.

V gene TRBV6-5 combines with J gene TRBJ1-5; D may be TRBD1 (6 bases). Deletions cut 5 bases from V and 2 bases from J, with 7 bases between. Per the germline V gene, CDR1 is MNHEY and CDR2 is SVGAGI. The CDR3 spans 13 residues. CDR3 amino acids: CASSPGGNQPQHF. CDR3 DNA sequence: TGTGCCAGCAGTCCAGGGGGCAATCAGCCCCAGCATTTT.

The table lists this clone with a few counts. The CDR3 DNA follows: TGTGCCAGCACCCCAGCGGGAGTCACTGTGGGCACAGATACGCAGTATTTT. This sequence encodes CASTPAGVTVGTDTQYF. The rearrangement uses TRBV27 and TRBJ2-3, with 8 positions matching TRBD2. In germline, CDR1 is MNHEY, CDR2 SMNVEV (reference sequence). CDR3 size: 17 residues. Trimming cost V 7 bases and J 1 base; bases outside gene matches: 13.

This clone was detected only a few times. This rearrangement joins TRBV28 to TRBJ2-3; 7 nucleotides align to TRBD1. CDR1 is MDHEN, CDR2 SYDVKM, per germline. The CDR3 has 15 amino acids. With V trimmed by 5 bases and J by 2 bases, 7 bases remained unmatched. CDR3 nucleotide sequence: TGTGCCAGCAGTCCGACGGGACAGAACACAGATACGCAGTATTTT. As protein: CASSPTGQNTDTQYF.

The chain employs TRBV5-6 and TRBJ1-2, with 7 nucleotides matching TRBD1. Trimming took 0 bases from V and 4 from J; bases not matched to a gene: 0. Germline V CDR1 and CDR2: SGHDT, YYEEEE. This CDR3 is built from 13 residues. In DNA, the CDR3 is TGTGCCAGCAGCTTGGACAGGGGCTATGGCTACACCTTC. The encoded protein is CASSLDRGYGYTF.

The chain uses TRBV7-8 and TRBJ2-2; D is uncertain. Germline V gives CDR1 SGHVS, CDR2 FQNEAQ. V lost 0 bases and J 0 bases, leaving 11 bases between the germline ends. The CDR3 extends over 17 amino acids. This CDR3 reads CASSLARVGANTGELFF. The CDR3 coding sequence is TGTGCCAGCAGCTTAGCGCGTGTGGGCGCGAACACCGGGGAGCTGTTTTTT.

The sample holds a few counts of this clone. The V gene is TRBV11-2, the J gene TRBJ2-1; tentatively, D is TRBD2 (5 bases). The germline V and J ends were trimmed by 5 bases and 2 bases, with 13 bases remaining between them. The CDR3 is 15 residues long. Germline V lookup: CDR1 SGHAT, CDR2 FQNNGV. In nucleotides, the CDR3 is TGTGCCAGCAGCACCCGAACCGGGGCCTACAATGAGCAGTTCTTC. Encoded protein: CASSTRTGAYNEQFF. The variable domain in full, with the rest retrieved from reference TRBV11-2 and TRBJ2-1, is EAGVAQSPRYKIIEKRQSVAFWCNPISGHATLYWYQQILGQGPKLLIQFQNNGVVDDSQLPKDRFSAERLKGVDSTLKIQPAKLEDSAVYLCASSTRTGAYNEQFFGPGTRLTVL.

This clone was found a few times. The rearrangement joins TRBV6-5 to TRBJ1-1; TRBD1 might be the D (5 bases). CDR3 length: 15 amino acids. Germline V CDR1 and CDR2: MNHEY, SVGAGI. V was cut by 6 bases and J by 2 bases, with 16 bases left in between. CDR3 DNA sequence: TGTGCCAGCAGCGTACAGGCTCGGCCCAACACTGAAGCTTTCTTT. It encodes CASSVQARPNTEAFF.

This clone appeared a few times. Different DNA sequences within this sample yield the same CDR3. This chain uses TRBV5-1 with TRBJ2-5; no definite D call. The germline gives CDR1 SGHRS, CDR2 YFSETQ. The CDR3 runs 14 residues. With 0 bases removed from V and 1 base from J, the gap between germline ends came to 7 bases. The CDR3 nucleotides are TGCGCCAGCAGCTTGGCGGGCAGCCAAGAGACCCAGTACTTC. Translated: CASSLAGSQETQYF.

This chain links TRBV28 with TRBJ1-4, with TRBD1 matching 8 bases. This CDR3 spans 15 amino acids. Germline CDR1 is MDHEN and CDR2 is SYDVKM. After removal of 5 bases from V and 8 bases from J, the junction contained 10 bases not matched to a gene. CDR3 amino acids: CASSKPGQAIEKLFF. DNA for the CDR3: TGTGCCAGCAGTAAACCGGGACAGGCTATCGAAAAACTGTTTTTT.

This clone has more than one count but fewer than ten. The chain links TRBV19 to TRBJ1-1, with D uncertain. Trimming pared 6 bases from V and 0 bases from J, leaving 14 bases between. In germline, CDR1 is LNHDA, CDR2 SQIVND (reference sequence). CDR3 length: 15 residues. The DNA of the CDR3 is TGTGCCAGTAGACTCGAGGGCCGGATGAACACTGAAGCTTTCTTT. This codes for CASRLEGRMNTEAFF.

This clone was seen a few times. V usage is TRBV7-9 and J usage is TRBJ2-1, with TRBD2 matching 9 bases. The trim removed 0 bases at V and 7 bases at J, leaving 13 bases unmatched. Germline V CDR1 and CDR2: SEHNR, FQNEAQ (reference sequence). The CDR3 loop spans 18 amino acids. The chain's CDR3 is CASSLAHSGSGRRNEQFF. In DNA, the CDR3 is TGTGCCAGCAGCTTAGCGCATAGCGGGAGTGGTCGGCGTAATGAGCAGTTCTTC.